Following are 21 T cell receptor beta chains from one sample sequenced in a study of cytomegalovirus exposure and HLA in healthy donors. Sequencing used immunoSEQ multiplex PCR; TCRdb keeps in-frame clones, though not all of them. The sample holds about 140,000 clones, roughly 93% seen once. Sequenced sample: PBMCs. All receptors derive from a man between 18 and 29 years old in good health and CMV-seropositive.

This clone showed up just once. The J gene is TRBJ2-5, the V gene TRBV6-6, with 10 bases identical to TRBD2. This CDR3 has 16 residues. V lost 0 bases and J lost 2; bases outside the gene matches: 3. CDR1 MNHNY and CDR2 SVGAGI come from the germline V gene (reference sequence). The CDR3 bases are TGTGCCAGCAGTTACTCTAGCGGGAGGTCTCAAGAGACCCAGTACTTC. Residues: CASSYSSGRSQETQYF.

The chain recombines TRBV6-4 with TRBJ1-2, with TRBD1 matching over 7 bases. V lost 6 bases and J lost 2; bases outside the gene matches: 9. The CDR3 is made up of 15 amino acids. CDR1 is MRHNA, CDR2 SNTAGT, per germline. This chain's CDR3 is CASREDRRINYGYTF. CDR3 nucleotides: TGTGCCAGCAGGGAGGACAGGCGTATCAACTATGGCTACACCTTC.

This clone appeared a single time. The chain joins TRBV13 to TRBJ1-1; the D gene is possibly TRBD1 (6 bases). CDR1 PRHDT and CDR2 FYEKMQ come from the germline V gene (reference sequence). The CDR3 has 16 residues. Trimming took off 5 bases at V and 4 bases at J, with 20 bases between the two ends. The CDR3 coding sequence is TGTGCCAGCAGCCTATTCAGGGGCTATGAAGGCACTGAAGCTTTCTTT. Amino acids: CASSLFRGYEGTEAFF.

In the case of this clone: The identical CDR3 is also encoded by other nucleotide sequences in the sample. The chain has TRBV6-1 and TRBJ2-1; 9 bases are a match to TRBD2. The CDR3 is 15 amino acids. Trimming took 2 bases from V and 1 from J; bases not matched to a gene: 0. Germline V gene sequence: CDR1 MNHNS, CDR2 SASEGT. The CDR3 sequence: CASSETSGSYNEQFF. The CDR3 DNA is TGTGCCAGCAGTGAAACTAGCGGGTCCTACAATGAGCAGTTCTTC.

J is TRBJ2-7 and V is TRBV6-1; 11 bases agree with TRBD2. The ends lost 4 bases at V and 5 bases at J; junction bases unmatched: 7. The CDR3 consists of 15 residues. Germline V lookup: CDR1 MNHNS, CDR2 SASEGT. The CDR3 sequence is CASSGLAGGTNEQYF. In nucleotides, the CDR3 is TGTGCCAGCAGTGGGCTAGCGGGAGGTACCAACGAGCAGTACTTC.

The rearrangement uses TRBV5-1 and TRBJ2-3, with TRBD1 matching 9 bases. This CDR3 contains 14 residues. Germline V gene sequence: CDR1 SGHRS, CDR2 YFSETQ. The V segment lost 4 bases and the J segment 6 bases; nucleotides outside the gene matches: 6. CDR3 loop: CASSPGTGRDTQYF. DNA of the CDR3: TGCGCCAGCAGCCCGGGGACAGGGCGGGATACGCAGTATTTT. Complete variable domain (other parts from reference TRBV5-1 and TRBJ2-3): KAGVTQTPRYLIKTRGQQVTLSCSPISGHRSVSWYQQTPGQGLQFLFEYFSETQRNKGNFPGRFSGRQFSNSRSEMNVSTLELGDSALYLCASSPGTGRDTQYFGPGTRLTVL.

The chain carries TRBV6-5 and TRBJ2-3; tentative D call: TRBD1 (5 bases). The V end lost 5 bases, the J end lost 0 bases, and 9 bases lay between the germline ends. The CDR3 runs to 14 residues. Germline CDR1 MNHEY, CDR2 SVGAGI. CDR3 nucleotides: TGTGCCAGCAGTCCGTACAGGAGCACAGATACGCAGTATTTT. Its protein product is CASSPYRSTDTQYF.

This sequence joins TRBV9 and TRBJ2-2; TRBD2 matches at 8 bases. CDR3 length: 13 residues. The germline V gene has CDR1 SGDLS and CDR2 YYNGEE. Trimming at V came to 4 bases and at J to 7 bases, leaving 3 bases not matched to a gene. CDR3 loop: CASSLTSGGELFF. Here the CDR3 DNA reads TGTGCCAGCAGCCTCACTAGCGGCGGGGAGCTGTTTTTT.

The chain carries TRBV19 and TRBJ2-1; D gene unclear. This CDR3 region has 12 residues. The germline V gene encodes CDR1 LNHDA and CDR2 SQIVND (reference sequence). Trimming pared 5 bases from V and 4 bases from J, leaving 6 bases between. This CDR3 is CASSPSYNEQFF. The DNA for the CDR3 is TGTGCCAGTAGTCCCAGTTACAATGAGCAGTTCTTC.

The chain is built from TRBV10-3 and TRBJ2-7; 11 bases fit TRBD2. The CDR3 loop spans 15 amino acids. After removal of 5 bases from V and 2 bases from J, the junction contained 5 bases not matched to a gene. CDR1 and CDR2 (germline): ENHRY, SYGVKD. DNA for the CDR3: TGTGCCATCAGTCAGACTAGCGGGAACGCCTACGAGCAGTACTTC. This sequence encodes CAISQTSGNAYEQYF.

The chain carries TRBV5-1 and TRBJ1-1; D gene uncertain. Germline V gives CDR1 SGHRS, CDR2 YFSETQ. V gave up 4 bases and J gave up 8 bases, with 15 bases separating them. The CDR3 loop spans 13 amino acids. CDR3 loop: CASSIDTISEAFF. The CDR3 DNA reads TGCGCCAGCAGCATTGACACCATCTCGGAAGCTTTCTTT.

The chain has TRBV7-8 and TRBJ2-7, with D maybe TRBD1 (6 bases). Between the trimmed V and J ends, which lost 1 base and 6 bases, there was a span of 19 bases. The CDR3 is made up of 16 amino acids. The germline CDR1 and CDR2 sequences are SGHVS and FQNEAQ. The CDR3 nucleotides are TGTGCCAGCAGCTTAGTTTATTCCCTCGAAGGGGGCGAGCAGTACTTC. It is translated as CASSLVYSLEGGEQYF. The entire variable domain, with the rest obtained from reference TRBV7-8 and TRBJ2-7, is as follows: GAGVSQSPRYKVAKRGQDVALRCDPISGHVSLFWYQQALGQGPEFLTYFQNEAQLDKSGLPSDRFFAERPEGSVSTLKIQRTQQEDSAVYLCASSLVYSLEGGEQYFGPGTRLTVT.

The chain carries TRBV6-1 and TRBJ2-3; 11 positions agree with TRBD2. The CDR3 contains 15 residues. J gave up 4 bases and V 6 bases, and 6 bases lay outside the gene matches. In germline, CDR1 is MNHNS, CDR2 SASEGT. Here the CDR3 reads CASRITSGSPDTQYF. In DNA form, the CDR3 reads TGTGCCAGCAGAATCACTAGCGGGAGCCCAGATACGCAGTATTTT.

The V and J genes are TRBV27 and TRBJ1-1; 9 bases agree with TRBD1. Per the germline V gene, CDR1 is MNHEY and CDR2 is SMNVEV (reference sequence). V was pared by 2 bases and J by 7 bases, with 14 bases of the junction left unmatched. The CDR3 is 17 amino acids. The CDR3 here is CASSLVRQGGVYGEAFF. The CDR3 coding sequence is TGTGCCAGCAGTTTAGTTCGACAGGGGGGAGTTTACGGTGAAGCTTTCTTT.

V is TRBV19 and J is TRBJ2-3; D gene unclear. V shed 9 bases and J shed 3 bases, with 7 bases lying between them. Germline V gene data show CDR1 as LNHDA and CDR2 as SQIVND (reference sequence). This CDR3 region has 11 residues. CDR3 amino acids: CASAGTDTQYF. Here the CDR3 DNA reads TGTGCCAGCGCAGGTACAGATACGCAGTATTTT.

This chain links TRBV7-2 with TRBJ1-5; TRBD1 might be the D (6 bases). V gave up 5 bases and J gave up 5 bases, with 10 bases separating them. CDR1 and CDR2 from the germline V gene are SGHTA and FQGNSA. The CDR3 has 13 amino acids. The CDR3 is CASSIRGDQPQHF. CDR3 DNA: TGTGCCAGCAGCATCAGGGGAGATCAGCCCCAGCATTTT.

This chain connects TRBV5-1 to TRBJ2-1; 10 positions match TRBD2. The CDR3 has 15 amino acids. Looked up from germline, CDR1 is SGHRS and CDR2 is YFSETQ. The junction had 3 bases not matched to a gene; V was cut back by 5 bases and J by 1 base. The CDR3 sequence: CASRASGRSYNEQFF. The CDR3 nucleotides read TGCGCCAGCAGAGCTAGCGGGAGATCCTACAATGAGCAGTTCTTC. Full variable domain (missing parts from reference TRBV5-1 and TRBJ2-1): KAGVTQTPRYLIKTRGQQVTLSCSPISGHRSVSWYQQTPGQGLQFLFEYFSETQRNKGNFPGRFSGRQFSNSRSEMNVSTLELGDSALYLCASRASGRSYNEQFFGPGTRLTVL.

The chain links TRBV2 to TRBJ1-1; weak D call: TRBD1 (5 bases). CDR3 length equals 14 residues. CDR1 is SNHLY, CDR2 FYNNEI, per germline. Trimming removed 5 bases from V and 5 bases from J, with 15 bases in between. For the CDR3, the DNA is TGTGCCAGCAGTTGGGGCCCCCAGAGGACTGAAGCTTTCTTT. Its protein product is CASSWGPQRTEAFF.

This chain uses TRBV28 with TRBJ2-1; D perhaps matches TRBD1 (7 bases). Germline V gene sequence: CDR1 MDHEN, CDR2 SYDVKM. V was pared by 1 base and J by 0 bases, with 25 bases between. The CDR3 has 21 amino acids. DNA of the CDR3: TGTGCCAGCAGTTTATTTGGTACAGGGGACTTACCTCTTAACTCCTACAATGAGCAGTTCTTC. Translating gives CASSLFGTGDLPLNSYNEQFF. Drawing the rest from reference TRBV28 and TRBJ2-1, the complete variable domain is DVKVTQSSRYLVKRTGEKVFLECVQDMDHENMFWYRQDPGLGLRLIYFSYDVKMKEKGDIPEGYSVSREKKERFSLILESASTNQTSMYLCASSLFGTGDLPLNSYNEQFFGPGTRLTVL.

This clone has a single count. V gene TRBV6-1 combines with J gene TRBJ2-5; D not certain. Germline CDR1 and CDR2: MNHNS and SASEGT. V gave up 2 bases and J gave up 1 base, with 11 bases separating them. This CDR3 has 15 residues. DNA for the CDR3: TGTGCCAGCAGTGAACAGGTGGTCCGCCAAGAGACCCAGTACTTC. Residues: CASSEQVVRQETQYF.

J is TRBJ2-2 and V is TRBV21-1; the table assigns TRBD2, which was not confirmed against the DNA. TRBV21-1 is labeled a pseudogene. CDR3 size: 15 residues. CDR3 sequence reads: CASSKDGDRTGELFF. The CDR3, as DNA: TGTGCCAGCAGCAAAGATGGAGACCGCACCGGGGAGCTGTTTTTT.